This entry lists 19 T cell receptor beta chains sequenced from one sample in a study of T cell repertoires in cytomegalovirus infection. Each CDR3 protein is one row after TCRdb ran MiXCR on the reads. This table holds under 300,000 distinct CDR3 sequences, 15% to 20% found once. The sample taken for sequencing was CD8+ T cells from PBMCs. The receptor set was obtained from a human donor in good health (CMV status not recorded). Some clones in this sample may be carry-over from other donors' samples.

This clonotype came up many times. V gene TRBV12-3 or TRBV12-4 combines with J gene TRBJ1-1; D uncertain. The CDR3 extends over 14 amino acids. Trimming stripped 8 bases from V and 6 bases from J, with 19 bases between. The CDR3, as DNA: TGTGCCAGCTCCTTGACGACCCCGTGGGCTGAAGCTTTCTTT. Translating it yields CASSLTTPWAEAFF.

V usage is TRBV10-3 and J usage is TRBJ1-2; TRBD1 matches at 8 bases. Losses at the gene ends were 6 bases for V and 6 bases for J; bases not matched to a gene: 9. The CDR3 consists of 14 residues. Germline V CDR1 and CDR2: ENHRY, SYGVKD. The CDR3 loop reads CAIREGQGLNGYTF. CDR3 DNA sequence: TGTGCCATCAGGGAAGGACAGGGATTGAATGGCTACACCTTC.

This clonotype was counted ten times or more. The rearrangement joins TRBV2 to TRBJ2-3, with 8 bases identical to TRBD2. V was pared by 5 bases and J by 6 bases, with 7 bases of the junction left unmatched. The CDR3 has 14 amino acids. Germline values: CDR1 SNHLY, CDR2 FYNNEI. The DNA of the CDR3 is TGTGCCAGCAGTACTAGCGGAGGAGCGGATACGCAGTATTTT. It translates to CASSTSGGADTQYF.

This chain connects TRBV20-1 to TRBJ2-1; D might be TRBD1 (5 bases). The ends were cut back, 0 bases at V and 0 bases at J, with 18 bases in the middle. The CDR3 contains 18 residues. Germline assignment: CDR1 DFQATT and CDR2 SNEGSKA (reference sequence). This chain's CDR3 is CSARDYEPGKSSYNEQFF. In nucleotides, the CDR3 is TGCAGTGCTAGAGATTACGAACCAGGGAAGAGCTCCTACAATGAGCAGTTCTTC.

The V call is TRBV28, the J call TRBJ2-7; D is uncertain. The germline V gene has CDR1 MDHEN and CDR2 SYDVKM. With 4 bases removed from V and 3 bases from J, the gap between germline ends came to 10 bases. This CDR3 region has 13 residues. The CDR3 reads CASSSVRGYEQYF. As DNA, the CDR3 is TGTGCCAGCAGTTCGGTGAGAGGCTACGAGCAGTACTTC.

The chain links TRBV5-6 to TRBJ2-7, with D possibly being TRBD1 or TRBD2 (6 bases each). Germline lookup yields CDR1 SGHDT and CDR2 YYEEEE. CDR3 size: 15 residues. With 3 bases removed from V and 2 bases from J, the gap between germline ends came to 15 bases. CDR3 residues: CASSWRAGVTYEQYF. The DNA of the CDR3 is TGTGCCAGCAGCTGGAGGGCAGGGGTGACCTACGAGCAGTACTTC.

V and J are TRBV29-1 and TRBJ1-1, with 7 bases that match TRBD1. Trimming removed 7 bases from V and 7 bases from J; junction bases left unmatched: 6. From germline, CDR1 is SQVTM and CDR2 ANQGSEA. The CDR3 sequence is 11 residues long. The CDR3 here is CSGQGLLEAFF. As DNA, the CDR3 is TGCAGCGGACAGGGTCTTCTTGAAGCTTTCTTT.

There are many counts of this clonotype. The chain is built from TRBV28 and TRBJ2-1; no reliable D call. CDR1 is MDHEN and CDR2 is SYDVKM in the germline V gene. The CDR3 has 13 amino acids. With 8 bases removed from V and 8 bases from J, the gap between germline ends came to 16 bases. The CDR3 sequence is CASQSHVVYEQFF. Written as DNA, the CDR3 is TGTGCCAGCCAGAGCCACGTAGTCTATGAGCAGTTCTTC.

The rearrangement joins TRBV11-2 to TRBJ2-1; 7 bases agree with TRBD2. Germline CDR1 and CDR2: SGHAT and FQNNGV. The CDR3 covers 19 residues. V lost 1 base, J lost 0 bases, and 12 bases stayed unmatched. In DNA form, the CDR3 reads TGTGCCAGCAGCTTAGTCCCTGGCGGGGGTCAGAGCTCCTACAATGAGCAGTTCTTC. It yields the protein CASSLVPGGGQSSYNEQFF.

Comments on this clonotype: A read error may explain this, as a much larger clone is one base away. The chain recombines TRBV7-2 with TRBJ1-1, with a possible D match to TRBD1 (6 bases). CDR1 is SGHTA, CDR2 FQGNSA, per germline. CDR3 length: 15 residues. Trimming left V 2 bases short and J 4 bases short, with 14 bases between. The CDR3 sequence: CASSLSGGGPTEAFF. CDR3 nucleotide sequence: TGTGCCAGCAGCTTAAGTGGAGGGGGACCCACTGAAGCTTTCTTT.

This clonotype has a count of ten or more. The rearrangement links TRBV6-1 to TRBJ2-6, with TRBD1 matching over 8 bases. V shed 4 bases and J 1 base; nucleotides not matched to a gene: 3. Germline CDR1 and CDR2: MNHNS and SASEGT. The CDR3 length is 16 residues. CDR3 protein: CASSVRQGSGANVLTF. DNA for the CDR3: TGTGCCAGCAGTGTGAGACAGGGGTCTGGGGCCAACGTCCTGACTTTC.

The rearrangement joins TRBV11-2 to TRBJ2-3; TRBD1 agrees at 8 bases. Unmatched junction bases numbered 4, after V lost 3 bases and J lost 2 bases. The V gene's germline CDR1 is SGHAT and CDR2 FQNNGV. CDR3 size: 15 residues. For the CDR3, the DNA is TGTGCCAGCAGCTTCAGGGGGCGCATCACAGATACGCAGTATTTT. This codes for CASSFRGRITDTQYF.

This clonotype was detected a few times. This chain connects TRBV2 to TRBJ1-1; 8 bases line up with TRBD1. Germline CDR1 reads SNHLY; CDR2 reads FYNNEI. The junction had 2 bases not matched to a gene; V was cut back by 4 bases and J by 1 base. The CDR3 consists of 14 residues. Written as DNA, the CDR3 is TGTGCCAGCAGTGCGACAGGGGAGAACACTGAAGCTTTCTTT. Translated, it gives CASSATGENTEAFF.

There are a few counts of this clonotype. The V and J genes are TRBV29-1 and TRBJ1-2, with D hard to call. V lost 3 bases and J 1 base, leaving 9 bases between the germline ends. The CDR3 extends over 13 amino acids. Germline-derived CDR1 and CDR2 are SQVTM and ANQGSEA. CDR3 nucleotide sequence: TGCAGCGTTGATATGGGTGGTAACTATGGCTACACCTTC. Its translation is CSVDMGGNYGYTF.

This clonotype was counted a few times. Relative to the germline gene, one junction end is altered; a read error may explain this. The chain uses TRBV7-8 and TRBJ1-2, with D uncertain. This CDR3 spans 11 amino acids. Germline CDR1 reads SGHVS; CDR2 reads FQNEAQ. The CDR3 loop reads CASSLAGVQAF. Written as DNA, the CDR3 is TGTGCCAGCAGCTTAGCGGGAGTTCAGGCCTTC.

This clonotype was seen only a few times. The chain joins TRBV6-1 to TRBJ2-3; TRBD2 might be the D (5 bases). V was pared by 1 base and J by 8 bases, with 22 bases between. The CDR3 spans 17 residues. Germline V CDR1 and CDR2: MNHNS, SASEGT. The CDR3 DNA follows: TGTGCCAGCAGTGAAGTGAGGGTACTAGGCGTCGGCGGTACGCAGTATTTT. Translation gives CASSEVRVLGVGGTQYF.

This sequence joins TRBV5-6 and TRBJ2-7; D not resolved. CDR3 size: 14 residues. Germline CDR1 and CDR2: SGHDT and YYEEEE. The V and J ends lost 0 bases and 1 base respectively, with 8 bases between them. CDR3 in DNA: TGTGCCAGCAGCTTGGTTTCGACATCCTACGAGCAGTACTTC. Translating it yields CASSLVSTSYEQYF. The entire variable domain, with the rest obtained from reference TRBV5-6 and TRBJ2-7, is as follows: DAGVTQSPTHLIKTRGQQVTLRCSPKSGHDTVSWYQQALGQGPQFIFQYYEEEERQRGNFPDRFSGHQFPNYSSELNVNALLLGDSALYLCASSLVSTSYEQYFGPGTRLTVT.

This clonotype was counted many times. The V gene is TRBV27, the J gene TRBJ1-1, with D unclear. V lost 0 bases, J lost 1 base, and 9 bases lay in between. The CDR3 runs 15 residues. Germline V CDR1 and CDR2: MNHEY, SMNVEV (reference sequence). The CDR3 DNA sequence: TGTGCCAGCAGTTTATCCCGGGGTCGGAACACTGAAGCTTTCTTT. Translating it yields CASSLSRGRNTEAFF.

In this sample, this clonotype turned up a few times. The chain joins TRBV29-1 to TRBJ2-2; the match to TRBD1 covers 7 bases. Per the germline V gene, CDR1 is SQVTM and CDR2 is ANQGSEA. This CDR3 is 14 amino acids long. Losses at the gene ends were 7 bases for V and 10 bases for J; bases not matched to a gene: 15. The DNA of the CDR3 is TGCAGCGCAGCCACCGGGACAGTAGTGTTGGAGCTGTTTTTT. Its protein is CSAATGTVVLELFF.